This T cell receptor (beta chain) was observed in a study of cytomegalovirus exposure and HLA in healthy donors. Study-wide results and limits: In a later analysis, TCR beta V- and J-gene trimming was associated with a missense DCLRE1C variant. In a later analysis, most CMV-associated TCR beta chains appeared HLA-restricted. Presence/absence analyses took donor sequencing depth as roughly uniform.

Healthy bone marrow donors made up the cohort. The study ran its PCR with 60 Vbeta and 13 Jbeta primers. Method: immunoSEQ multiplex PCR; TCRdb's copy keeps in-frame clones and lacks some. The profile shows around 170,000 clones, 82% of them singletons. Of note for this clone: What it recognizes is unknown.

V was pared by 5 bases and J by 4 bases, with 10 bases between. Germline V gene data show CDR1 as SGHTA and CDR2 as FQGTGA. The CDR3 covers 13 residues. Sequenced input: PBMCs. V and J are TRBV7-3 and TRBJ2-3, with no clear D. The sequence came from a woman between 18 and 29 years old in good health and CMV-seronegative. The CDR3 loop reads CASSLIGADTQYF. CDR3 nucleotide sequence: TGTGCCAGCAGCCTCATCGGTGCAGATACGCAGTATTTT.